The T cell receptor beta chain described here comes from a study of T cell responses to AZD1222 COVID-19 vaccine. Study results and limitations: White British ancestry dominated among donors, who included more females, and clonal diversity was possibly underestimated. Targets within unmutated variant regions were reportedly found for nearly half of spike-specific TCRs. Along spike, vaccine-associated CD4 TCRs were found throughout, with dominance at 160-218 and 743-854.

Both about-4-week and about-12-week second-dose recipients were combined. Details on this clone: Its specificity is not known.

CDR3 length equals 12 residues. The ends were cut back, 5 bases at V and 4 bases at J, with 8 bases in the middle. Some clones are missing from TCRdb's copy, which holds only in-frame ones; the method was immunoSEQ multiplex PCR. There are approximately 150,000 clones in the sample; roughly 92% occur only once, and over 8.5% lies in the top ten. The sequencing used peripheral blood, collected 28 days after the second AZD1222 dose. The clonotype originates from an adult who received the AZD1222 COVID-19 vaccine. The chain couples TRBV12-3 or TRBV12-4 to TRBJ1-2; D is perhaps TRBD1 (5 bases). The CDR3 loop reads CASSETAYGYTF. DNA for the CDR3: TGTGCCAGCAGTGAGACAGCCTATGGCTACACCTTC.